The rows below give T cell receptor beta chains drawn from one sample of a study of blood T cell repertoires in COVID-19. Libraries were prepared by immunoSEQ multiplex PCR; TCRdb keeps only in-frame clonotypes and omits some of them. Of more than 200,000 clones in the sample, roughly 87% were seen once. Sequenced: peripheral blood. These receptors all come from a human donor in a cohort sampled during active COVID-19. CDR3s include the opening cysteine and the closing phenylalanine or tryptophan. The D gene is left open where the match is weak. Clone size is stated in some rows and not others, as once, few, many or a class when expanded.

clone_size: NA
cdr3_length: 16
v_call: TRBV4-3
d_call: TRBD1
j_call: TRBJ1-1
cdr3_aa: CASSQWGQNPNTEAFF
cdr3_nt: TGCGCCAGCAGCCAATGGGGACAGAACCCGAACACTGAAGCTTTCTTT

clone_size: once
cdr3_length: 16
v_call: TRBV13
d_call: TRBD2
j_call: TRBJ2-7
cdr3_aa: CASSLGGLAGPYEQYF
cdr3_nt: TGTGCCAGCAGCTTAGGGGGACTAGCGGGCCCCTACGAGCAGTACTTC

clone_size: NA
cdr3_length: 14
v_call: TRBV18
d_call: NA
j_call: TRBJ2-7
cdr3_aa: CASSPREGVYEQYF
cdr3_nt: TGTGCCAGCTCACCACGGGAAGGGGTGTACGAGCAGTACTTC

clone_size: NA
cdr3_length: 14
v_call: TRBV2
d_call: TRBD1
j_call: TRBJ2-7
cdr3_aa: CASIDRTGLYEQYF
cdr3_nt: TGTGCCAGCATCGACAGGACAGGGCTTTACGAGCAGTACTTC

clone_size: many
cdr3_length: 15
v_call: TRBV4-3
d_call: TRBD1
j_call: TRBJ2-7
cdr3_aa: CASSQEPQGAYEQYF
cdr3_nt: TGCGCCAGCAGCCAAGAACCACAGGGGGCCTACGAGCAGTACTTC

clone_size: NA
cdr3_length: 12
v_call: TRBV6-4
d_call: NA
j_call: TRBJ1-2
cdr3_aa: CASRGVTGGYTF
cdr3_nt: TGTGCCAGCCGCGGGGTGACGGGAGGCTACACCTTC

clone_size: once
cdr3_length: 14
v_call: TRBV28
d_call: NA
j_call: TRBJ2-7
cdr3_aa: CASSLGGGWYEQYF
cdr3_nt: TGTGCCAGCAGTTTAGGAGGGGGCTGGTACGAGCAGTACTTC

clone_size: NA
cdr3_length: 14
v_call: TRBV29-1
d_call: NA
j_call: TRBJ2-7
cdr3_aa: CSVEDQRGGYEQYF
cdr3_nt: TGCAGCGTTGAAGATCAGAGGGGGGGTTACGAGCAGTACTTC

clone_size: many
cdr3_length: 14
v_call: TRBV27
d_call: TRBD2
j_call: TRBJ2-1
cdr3_aa: CASGEREGGDEQFF
cdr3_nt: TGTGCCAGCGGGGAGCGGGAGGGCGGGGATGAGCAGTTCTTC

clone_size: NA
cdr3_length: 14
v_call: TRBV9
d_call: NA
j_call: TRBJ1-5
cdr3_aa: CASSVGTGNQPQHF
cdr3_nt: TGTGCCAGCAGCGTTGGAACAGGGAATCAGCCCCAGCATTTT

clone_size: NA
cdr3_length: 14
v_call: TRBV7-2
d_call: TRBD1
j_call: TRBJ1-1
cdr3_aa: CASQPQGFDTEAFF
cdr3_nt: TGTGCCAGCCAACCACAGGGGTTTGATACTGAAGCTTTCTTT

clone_size: NA
cdr3_length: 13
v_call: TRBV12-3/TRBV12-4
d_call: NA
j_call: TRBJ1-3
cdr3_aa: CASSPGVGNTIYF
cdr3_nt: TGTGCCAGCAGCCCCGGGGTTGGAAACACCATATATTTT

clone_size: once
cdr3_length: 16
v_call: TRBV7-2
d_call: NA
j_call: TRBJ1-3
cdr3_aa: CASSLERLTNGNTIYF
cdr3_nt: TGTGCCAGCAGCTTAGAGAGGCTTACTAACGGAAACACCATATATTTT

clone_size: NA
cdr3_length: 16
v_call: TRBV28
d_call: NA
j_call: TRBJ2-7
cdr3_aa: CASRYRGLVKTYEQYF
cdr3_nt: TGTGCCAGCAGATATAGAGGGCTTGTAAAGACTTACGAGCAGTACTTC

clone_size: NA
cdr3_length: 11
v_call: TRBV20-1
d_call: NA
j_call: TRBJ2-5
cdr3_aa: CMGGIGETQYF
cdr3_nt: TGCATGGGGGGTATTGGAGAGACCCAGTACTTC

clone_size: NA
cdr3_length: 14
v_call: TRBV6-2/TRBV6-3
d_call: NA
j_call: TRBJ2-7
cdr3_aa: CASSYDGQTYEQYF
cdr3_nt: TGTGCCAGCAGTTACGATGGACAGACCTACGAGCAGTACTTC

clone_size: NA
cdr3_length: 15
v_call: TRBV6-5
d_call: TRBD1
j_call: TRBJ1-5
cdr3_aa: CASTLRQGPNQPQHF
cdr3_nt: TGTGCCAGCACTTTGAGACAGGGTCCCAATCAGCCCCAGCATTTT

clone_size: NA
cdr3_length: 16
v_call: TRBV27
d_call: TRBD2
j_call: TRBJ2-7
cdr3_aa: CASSSILLAGTYEQYF
cdr3_nt: TGTGCCAGCAGTTCCATACTTCTAGCGGGAACCTACGAGCAGTACTTC

clone_size: NA
cdr3_length: 13
v_call: TRBV12-3/TRBV12-4
d_call: NA
j_call: TRBJ1-2
cdr3_aa: CASSFGGKGGYTF
cdr3_nt: TGTGCCAGCAGTTTCGGAGGCAAAGGGGGCTACACCTTC

clone_size: NA
cdr3_length: 15
v_call: TRBV6-5
d_call: NA
j_call: TRBJ1-3
cdr3_aa: CASRRRQHSGNTIYF
cdr3_nt: TGTGCCAGCAGACGTAGACAGCACTCTGGAAACACCATATATTTT

clone_size: NA
cdr3_length: 16
v_call: TRBV27
d_call: NA
j_call: TRBJ1-1
cdr3_aa: CASSAWQGELNTEAFF
cdr3_nt: TGTGCCAGCAGCGCCTGGCAGGGTGAATTGAACACTGAAGCTTTCTTT

clone_size: NA
cdr3_length: 11
v_call: TRBV10-3
d_call: NA
j_call: TRBJ2-7
cdr3_aa: CAIRTAYEQYF
cdr3_nt: TGTGCCATCCGGACAGCATACGAGCAGTACTTC

clone_size: NA
cdr3_length: 17
v_call: TRBV6-2/TRBV6-3
d_call: TRBD1
j_call: TRBJ1-6
cdr3_aa: CASSFRVGGAHNSPLHF
cdr3_nt: TGTGCCAGCAGTTTTCGGGTAGGGGGCGCCCATAATTCACCCCTCCACTTT

clone_size: NA
cdr3_length: 14
v_call: TRBV9
d_call: NA
j_call: TRBJ1-2
cdr3_aa: CASSPFSPNYGYTF
cdr3_nt: TGTGCCAGCAGCCCCTTTTCCCCTAACTATGGCTACACCTTC

clone_size: NA
cdr3_length: 16
v_call: TRBV30
d_call: NA
j_call: TRBJ1-2
cdr3_aa: CAWRRPAGLGDYGYTF
cdr3_nt: TGTGCCTGGAGGCGACCAGCGGGACTTGGGGACTATGGCTACACCTTC

clone_size: NA
cdr3_length: 16
v_call: TRBV27
d_call: TRBD1
j_call: TRBJ1-2
cdr3_aa: CASSSGTGRGFYGYTF
cdr3_nt: TGTGCCAGCAGTTCCGGGACAGGGAGGGGGTTCTATGGCTACACCTTC